This record concerns one T cell receptor (beta chain) sequence. Its antigen is undetermined. The ends were cut back, 8 bases at V and 3 bases at J, with 19 bases in the middle. The CDR3 sequence is 15 residues long. Germline CDR1 is SNHLY and CDR2 is FYNNEI. This sample is part of a study of early T cells in non-severe SARS-CoV-2 infection. TCRdb recomputed calls from the 5' RACE reads with MiXCR, one row per CDR3 protein. The repertoire holds under 60,000 distinct CDR3 sequences, with roughly 8% as singletons. Notes on the study in general: VDJdb-based annotation leaned toward anti-spike CD8 responses and missed private and CD4 specificities.

Input material: whole blood. The genes are TRBV2 and TRBJ2-5; D may be TRBD2 (6 bases). The source is an adult who was a healthcare worker with PCR-confirmed SARS-CoV-2 infection or an uninfected control (not recorded which). For the CDR3, the DNA is TGTGCCAGCTGGGCGCGCGGGAATCCAAAAGAGACCCAGTACTTC. As protein: CASWARGNPKETQYF.